Given below is one T cell receptor (beta chain) in context. The antigen remains unidentified. One end of the junction varies from germline; a read error may be responsible. Study donors comprised healthy, HIV-negative adults devoid of recent acute infection or vaccination. In the CD4+ fraction, cells were divided into CD45RA+ naive and CD45RA-negative memory subsets. This entry is derived from a study of shared clonotypes between healthy human individuals. Study results and limitations: Generation of non-shared clonotypes was less probable than generation of clonotypes shared by all four donors.

The table came from immunoSEQ multiplex PCR; TCRdb's copy has only in-frame clones and leaves some out. The sample includes over a million clones, 65% to 75% seen only once; the top ten take around 1.5%. Germline V gene sequence: CDR1 MNHNS, CDR2 SASEGT. The CDR3 extends over 15 amino acids. The rearrangement links TRBV6-1 to TRBJ1-5; D is ambiguous. Sequenced: memory CD4+ T cells sorted from blood. Subset specified: CD45RA-negative fraction. The sequence came from a man in his late teens or twenties in good health. CDR3 coding DNA: TGTGCCGGCAGTGAATCCCCTAATAGCAATCAGCCCCAGCATTTT. It encodes CAGSESPNSNQPQHF.